Sequencing of this T cell receptor (beta chain) was carried out in a study of beta chain features in type 1 diabetes. In the study overall: All of the samples together had 107,917,701 sorted cells examined. Points from the study as a whole: The study found moderately but significantly shorter TCRB CDR3s in all four CD4+ subsets of Type 1 diabetes patients.

A single heparinised draw of approximately 0.11 L on average was taken per donor. The authors sorted CD4+ naive, central memory, regulatory and stem cell-like memory cells via CD45RO/CCR7/CD25/CD127/CD95/CD27. TCRB transcripts that were expressed got sequenced, as all of the isolated RNA had been reverse transcribed. The method was immunoSEQ multiplex PCR; TCRdb's version includes in-frame clones alone and lacks a portion of them. The sample comprises 350,000 to 450,000 clones, 14% of which are singletons, and 0.035% to 0.045% rests with the top ten. Between the trimmed V and J ends, which lost 1 base and 3 bases, there was a span of 10 bases. Germline lookup yields CDR1 LNHDA and CDR2 SQIVND (reference sequence). There are 15 residues in the CDR3. The table lists this clone with a few counts. Its specificity is not known. Additional DNA sequences in this sample encode the identical CDR3.

The source is a man aged 25 to 40 in good health. The V and J genes are TRBV19 and TRBJ1-5, with D possibly matching TRBD1 (6 bases). The specimen sequenced was naive CD4+ T cells from blood. CDR3 sequence reads: CASSIARGNNQPQHF. The CDR3 region has the DNA TGTGCCAGTAGTATAGCCAGGGGAAACAATCAGCCCCAGCATTTT.